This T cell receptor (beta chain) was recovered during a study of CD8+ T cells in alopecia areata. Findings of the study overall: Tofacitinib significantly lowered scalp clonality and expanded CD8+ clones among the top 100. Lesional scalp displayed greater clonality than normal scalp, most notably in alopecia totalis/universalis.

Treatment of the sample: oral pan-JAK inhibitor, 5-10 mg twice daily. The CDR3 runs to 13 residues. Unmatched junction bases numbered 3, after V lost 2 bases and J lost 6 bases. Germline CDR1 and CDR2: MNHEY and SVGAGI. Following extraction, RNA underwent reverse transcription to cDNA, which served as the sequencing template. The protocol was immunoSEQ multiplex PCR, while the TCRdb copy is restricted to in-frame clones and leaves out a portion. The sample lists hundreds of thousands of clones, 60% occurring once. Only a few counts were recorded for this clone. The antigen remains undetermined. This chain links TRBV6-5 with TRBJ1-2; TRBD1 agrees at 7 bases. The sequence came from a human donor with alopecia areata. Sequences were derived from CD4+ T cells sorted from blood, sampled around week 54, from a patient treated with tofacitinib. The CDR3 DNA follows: TGTGCCAGCAGTTACGACAGGGTAGATGGCTACACCTTC. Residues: CASSYDRVDGYTF.